A selection of T cell receptor beta chains follows, all from one sample in a study of shared clonotypes between healthy human individuals. TCRdb's table, derived via immunoSEQ multiplex PCR, lists solely in-frame clones and lacks some. The sample shows nearly 1,000,000 clones, 76% of them seen only once. The source material was memory CD4+ T cells sorted from blood. These receptors were taken from a man between 18 and 29 years old in good health. Both conserved end residues are part of each CDR3. D genes are given only for firm matches. Not every row has a clone size; where given, it reads once, few, many or a size class.

D	V	J	size	CDR3	DNA
-	TRBV7-2	TRBJ1-4	-	CASSRAGSLNEKLFF	TGTGCCAGCAGCCGTGCCGGGTCTCTAAATGAAAAACTGTTTTTT
-	TRBV15	TRBJ1-5	once	CATSRGPHQPQHF	TGTGCCACCAGCAGAGGGCCCCATCAGCCCCAGCATTTT
-	TRBV28	TRBJ1-4	-	CASSLAGSAGGNEKLFF	TGTGCCAGCAGTTTAGCGGGGTCTGCGGGTGGTAATGAAAAACTGTTTTTT
-	TRBV29-1	TRBJ2-3	-	CSVTNPGQGSTDTQYF	TGCAGCGTCACGAACCCTGGGCAGGGCAGCACAGATACGCAGTATTTT
-	TRBV5-5	TRBJ1-2	-	CASSLQPDRPDNYGYTF	TGTGCCAGCAGCTTGCAACCCGACAGGCCCGACAACTATGGCTACACCTTC
-	TRBV11-2	TRBJ2-2	-	CASSLGYVDTGELFF	TGTGCCAGCAGCTTAGGGTACGTGGACACCGGGGAGCTGTTTTTT
-	TRBV4-2	TRBJ2-3	-	CASSQGGGGLEDTQYF	TGTGCCAGCAGCCAAGGGGGCGGGGGCTTAGAAGATACGCAGTATTTT
TRBD1	TRBV7-9	TRBJ1-5	few	CASSSTGWDQPQHF	TGTGCCAGCAGCTCGACAGGGTGGGATCAGCCCCAGCATTTT
TRBD2	TRBV5-4	TRBJ2-7	once	CASSLPSGYEQYF	TGTGCCAGCAGCTTGCCTAGCGGGTACGAGCAGTACTTC
-	TRBV19	TRBJ2-3	-	CASSIGLHTDTQYF	TGTGCCAGTAGTATAGGACTTCACACAGATACGCAGTATTTT
-	TRBV5-1	TRBJ2-7	-	CASSREPTGTTYEQYF	TGCGCCAGCAGTCGAGAACCTACAGGGACTACCTACGAGCAGTACTTC
-	TRBV2	TRBJ1-3	-	CASSEPGWGPNGNTIYF	TGTGCCAGCAGTGAACCTGGTTGGGGCCCTAACGGAAACACCATATATTTT
-	TRBV19	TRBJ2-7	-	CASSLESSYEQYF	TGTGCCAGTAGTTTAGAGAGCTCCTACGAGCAGTACTTC
-	TRBV29-1	TRBJ2-1	once	CSVVRGREQFF	TGCAGCGTTGTTCGTGGGAGAGAGCAGTTCTTC
-	TRBV2	TRBJ1-1	-	CASSVQGPTEAFF	TGTGCCAGCAGTGTGCAGGGGCCCACTGAAGCTTTCTTT
-	TRBV10-3	TRBJ1-2	-	CAISESGGYTF	TGTGCCATCAGTGAGTCGGGTGGCTACACCTTC
-	TRBV5-1	TRBJ2-1	-	CASSFGTAGQYNEQFF	TGCGCCAGCAGCTTTGGTACTGCCGGCCAATACAATGAGCAGTTCTTC
TRBD1	TRBV10-3	TRBJ2-7	-	CAISSGQGVGYEQYF	TGTGCCATCAGTTCAGGACAGGGGGTTGGCTACGAGCAGTACTTC
TRBD1	TRBV4-2	TRBJ1-2	-	CASSPTGTGDFGYTF	TGTGCCAGCAGCCCCACCGGGACAGGTGATTTTGGCTACACCTTC
-	TRBV5-6	TRBJ1-2	-	CASSLTGGDTF	TGTGCCAGCAGCTTGACGGGGGGCGACACCTTC
-	TRBV10-3	TRBJ2-5	-	CAISERRTQETQYF	TGTGCCATCAGTGAGCGCCGTACCCAAGAGACCCAGTACTTC
-	TRBV19	TRBJ2-5	-	CASSNRIQETQYF	TGTGCCAGTAGTAACCGAATCCAAGAGACCCAGTACTTC
TRBD1	TRBV28	TRBJ1-1	-	CATLQGAAEAFF	TGTGCCACTTTACAGGGGGCGGCTGAAGCTTTCTTT
-	TRBV7-6	TRBJ2-7	-	CASSLARGRTYEQYF	TGTGCCAGCAGCTTAGCGCGAGGGAGGACCTACGAGCAGTACTTC